The T cell receptor (beta chain) described here comes from a study of cytomegalovirus exposure and HLA in healthy donors. Study-wide results and limits: Productive status was seen about 87% or about 30% of the time for most TCR beta V segments in an earlier analysis. The listing of roughly 160 TCR beta chains classed them as cytomegalovirus-associated. In a later analysis, at a false discovery rate of 0.05, roughly 17,000 TCR beta sequences matched HLA alleles.

As regards this clone: Its specificity is unknown.

This CDR3 has 16 amino acids. Germline V CDR1 and CDR2: SGDLS, YYNGEE. V shed 0 bases, J shed 5 bases, and the junction held 5 bases outside the gene matches. The primer mix had 60 Vbeta and 13 Jbeta primers. Sequencing used immunoSEQ multiplex PCR; TCRdb keeps in-frame clones, though not all of them. The data show 190,000 or so clones, approximately 83% seen once. Sequences were obtained from PBMCs. V usage is TRBV9 and J usage is TRBJ2-5; the match to TRBD2 covers 12 bases. This sequence originates from a boy aged 2-15 years in good health and CMV-seronegative. CDR3 DNA: TGTGCCAGCAGCGTAGCCTCTGGACTAGCGGGGGAGACCCAGTACTTC. Amino acids: CASSVASGLAGETQYF.